The clone carrying this TCR beta chain showed up just once. Its target is unknown. Some second doses came at about 4 weeks and others at about 12 weeks; these were pooled. V was clipped by 5 bases and J by 2 bases, with 6 bases between them. There are 13 residues in the CDR3. This entry is derived from a study of T cell responses to AZD1222 COVID-19 vaccine. Study results and caveats: Without day 14 samples, only post-peak T cell repertoires were studied. Unmutated variant regions are reportedly the target of nearly half of TCRs that are spike-specific.

Assay: immunoSEQ multiplex PCR; the TCRdb copy retains only in-frame clones and omits some. The sample lists more than 95,000 clones; 85% to 90% were seen once. The material sequenced was peripheral blood, taken 28 days after the second AZD1222 dose. This TCR was recovered from an adult who received the AZD1222 COVID-19 vaccine. The rearrangement joins TRBV12-3 or TRBV12-4 to TRBJ2-2; D is ambiguous. For the CDR3, the DNA is TGTGCCAGCAGTCATAGCAACACCGGGGAGCTGTTTTTT. Translating it yields CASSHSNTGELFF.